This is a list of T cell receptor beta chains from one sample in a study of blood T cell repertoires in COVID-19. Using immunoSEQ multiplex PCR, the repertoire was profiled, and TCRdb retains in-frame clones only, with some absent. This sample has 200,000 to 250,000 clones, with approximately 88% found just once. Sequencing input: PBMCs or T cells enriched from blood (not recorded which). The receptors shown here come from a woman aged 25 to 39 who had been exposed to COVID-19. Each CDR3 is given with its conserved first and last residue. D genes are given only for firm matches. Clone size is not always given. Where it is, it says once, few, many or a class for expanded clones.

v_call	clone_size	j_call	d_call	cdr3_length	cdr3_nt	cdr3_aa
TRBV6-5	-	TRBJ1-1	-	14	TGTGCCAGCAGTTACTCTCCAGGGCGGACTGAAGCTTTCTTT	CASSYSPGRTEAFF
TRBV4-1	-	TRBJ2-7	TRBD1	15	TGCGCCAGCAGCCAAGTCGGACAGGTCACCTACGAGCAGTACTTC	CASSQVGQVTYEQYF
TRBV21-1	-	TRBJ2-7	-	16	TGTGCCAGCAGCAAAGGTGGGGAGGTGCCCTCCTACGAGCAGTACTTC	CASSKGGEVPSYEQYF
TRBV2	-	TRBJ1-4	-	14	TGTGCCAGCAGTGAAACGGGGGTACAGGAAAAACTGTTTTTT	CASSETGVQEKLFF
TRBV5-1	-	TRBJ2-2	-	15	TGCGCCAGCAGCTTGGACGGGAGACCCACCGGGGAGCTGTTTTTT	CASSLDGRPTGELFF
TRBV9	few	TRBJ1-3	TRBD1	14	TGTGCCAGCACCCCAGGGGGTGCTGGAAACACCATATATTTT	CASTPGGAGNTIYF
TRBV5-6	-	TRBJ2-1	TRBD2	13	TGTGCCAGCAGCTTAGGGACTAGGAATGAGCAGTTCTTC	CASSLGTRNEQFF
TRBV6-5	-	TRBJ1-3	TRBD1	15	TGTGCCAGTCGACAGGGGCCAATCTCTGGAAACACCATATATTTT	CASRQGPISGNTIYF
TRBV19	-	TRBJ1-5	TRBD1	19	TGTGCCAGTAGTATTCGGACAGGGCACCAACGTTATAGCAATCAGCCCCAGCATTTT	CASSIRTGHQRYSNQPQHF
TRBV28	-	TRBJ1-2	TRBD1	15	TGTGCCAGCAGCGCCCTGGGACAGATACACTATGGCTACACCTTC	CASSALGQIHYGYTF
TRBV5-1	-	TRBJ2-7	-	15	TGCGCCAGCAGCTTGGTCGGCAGGGGCTCCTACGAGCAGTACTTC	CASSLVGRGSYEQYF
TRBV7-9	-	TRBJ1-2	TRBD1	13	TGTGCCAGCAGCCGCGGACAGGTGGATGGCTACACCTTC	CASSRGQVDGYTF
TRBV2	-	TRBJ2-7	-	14	TGTGCCAGCAGACTCGGGGAGGCGTACTACGAGCAGTACTTC	CASRLGEAYYEQYF
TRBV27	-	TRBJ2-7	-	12	TGTGCCAGCAGTTCTGGACAGTACGAGCAGTACTTC	CASSSGQYEQYF
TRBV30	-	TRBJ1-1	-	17	TGTGCCTGGAGTAACGATTTAACCGACAGTCTGAACACTGAAGCTTTCTTT	CAWSNDLTDSLNTEAFF
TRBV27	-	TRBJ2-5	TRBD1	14	TGTGCCAGCAGGTCGGGACAGATCCAAGAGACCCAGTACTTC	CASRSGQIQETQYF
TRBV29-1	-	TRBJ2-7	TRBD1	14	TGCAGCGTTGAAAGGGGACAGGGGACCTACGAGCAGTACTTC	CSVERGQGTYEQYF
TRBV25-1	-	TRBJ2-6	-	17	TGTGCCAGCAGTGGGCCAGGGCCATCCACTGGGGCCAACGTCCTGACTTTC	CASSGPGPSTGANVLTF
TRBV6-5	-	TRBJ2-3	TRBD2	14	TGTGCCAGCAGTTTAGCGGGTAGCACAGATACGCAGTATTTT	CASSLAGSTDTQYF
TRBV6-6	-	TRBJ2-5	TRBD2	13	TGTGCCAGCATGCAGCGGGAGACAGAGACCCAGTACTTC	CASMQRETETQYF
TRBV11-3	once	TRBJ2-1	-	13	TGTGCCAGCAGCTCGGACTGGAGCGATGAGCAGTTCTTC	CASSSDWSDEQFF
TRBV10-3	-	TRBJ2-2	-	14	TGTGCCATCAGTGAGTCGAGGGCTCGGGGGGAGCTGTTTTTT	CAISESRARGELFF
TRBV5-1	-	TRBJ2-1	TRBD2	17	TGCGCCAGCAGCTGGGGTACCGGGACTAGGCCCTACAATGAGCAGTTCTTC	CASSWGTGTRPYNEQFF
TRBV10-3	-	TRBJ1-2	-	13	TGTGCCATCAGTGAGAATAGTGGCTATGGCTACACCTTC	CAISENSGYGYTF
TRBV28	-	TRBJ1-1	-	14	TGTGCCAGCAGTCTCCTCACGCGGACAGCAGAAGCTTTCTTT	CASSLLTRTAEAFF
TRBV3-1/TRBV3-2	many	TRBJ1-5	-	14	TGTGCCAGCAGCCAAGAGGCCGGGGAGGCGCCCCAGCATTTT	CASSQEAGEAPQHF
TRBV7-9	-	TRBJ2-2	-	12	TGTGCCAGTGACAGGTTTACCGGGGAGCTGTTTTTT	CASDRFTGELFF
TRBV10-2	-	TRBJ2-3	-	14	TGCGCCAGCGGTCTTAGCAGGGTCACAGATACGCAGTATTTT	CASGLSRVTDTQYF
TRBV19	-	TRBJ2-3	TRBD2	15	TGTGCCAGTACCCCGACTAGCGGGAGTACAGATACGCAGTATTTT	CASTPTSGSTDTQYF
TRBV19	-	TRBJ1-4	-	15	TGTGCCAGTAGTCAGCCGGGGGCAACTAATGAAAAACTGTTTTTT	CASSQPGATNEKLFF
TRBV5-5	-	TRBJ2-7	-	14	TGTGCCAGCAGCTTGGGACCACAGGTTTACGAGCAGTACTTC	CASSLGPQVYEQYF
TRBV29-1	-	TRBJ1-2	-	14	TGCAGCGTGGTTACAGGGATTGGAAGCTATGGCTACACCTTC	CSVVTGIGSYGYTF
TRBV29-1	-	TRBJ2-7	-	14	TGCAGCGTTGTGCTAGGGGGAGGGCCCGGGGAGCAGTACTTC	CSVVLGGGPGEQYF
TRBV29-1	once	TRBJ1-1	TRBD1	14	TGCAGCGGGAATCTCGGGACAGGGGGCACTGAAGCTTTCTTT	CSGNLGTGGTEAFF
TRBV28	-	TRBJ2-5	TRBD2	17	TGTGCCAGCAGTTTAGGGAGACTAGCGGGGGGCCAAGAGACCCAGTACTTC	CASSLGRLAGGQETQYF
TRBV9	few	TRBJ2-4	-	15	TGTGCCAGCAGCGTAGAAGGGGGCCGGAGGGACATTCAGTACTTC	CASSVEGGRRDIQYF
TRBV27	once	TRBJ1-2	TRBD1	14	TGTGCCAGCAGTTGGACAGGGACCAACTATGGCTACACCTTC	CASSWTGTNYGYTF
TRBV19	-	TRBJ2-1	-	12	TGTGCCAGTCGTCGCAGCGGGAATGAGCAGTTCTTC	CASRRSGNEQFF
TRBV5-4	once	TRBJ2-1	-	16	TGTGCCAGCAGCCCCAACACGCGACGGGTGGTCGGTGAGCAGTTCTTC	CASSPNTRRVVGEQFF
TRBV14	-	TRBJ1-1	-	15	TGTGCCAGCAGCTTTTTTACAGGGATGAACACTGAAGCTTTCTTT	CASSFFTGMNTEAFF
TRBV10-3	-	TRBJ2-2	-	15	TGTGCCACCTTATTGAGCGGAACGAACACCGGGGAGCTGTTTTTT	CATLLSGTNTGELFF
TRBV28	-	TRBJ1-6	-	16	TGTGCCAGCAGTTTAAGGGTTGGAGGGCGAGGGCCACCCCTCCACTTT	CASSLRVGGRGPPLHF
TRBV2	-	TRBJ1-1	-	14	TGTGCCAGCAGTGAAAGCTTTAGGAACACTGAAGCTTTCTTT	CASSESFRNTEAFF
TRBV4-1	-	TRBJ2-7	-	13	TGCGCCAGCAGCCCCGGGAGCTCCTACGAGCAGTACTTC	CASSPGSSYEQYF
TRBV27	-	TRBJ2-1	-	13	TGTGCCAGCAGTTCGGACTTATACAATGAGCAGTTCTTC	CASSSDLYNEQFF
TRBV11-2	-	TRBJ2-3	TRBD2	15	TGTGCCAGCAGCCACGGGAGGGCCGGTGCAGATACGCAGTATTTT	CASSHGRAGADTQYF
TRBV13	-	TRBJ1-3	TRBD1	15	TGTGCCAGCAGCTCTCGCGACAGGGGGCTTCGCACCATATATTTT	CASSSRDRGLRTIYF
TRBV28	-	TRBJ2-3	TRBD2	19	TGTGCCAGCAGTTTTGAAGCGGTAGCGGGATTTTCTAAGGCAGATACGCAGTATTTT	CASSFEAVAGFSKADTQYF
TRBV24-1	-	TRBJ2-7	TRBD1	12	TGTGCCACCAAGGACAGGGAACACGAGCAGTACTTC	CATKDREHEQYF
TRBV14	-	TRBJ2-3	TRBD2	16	TGTGCCAGCAGCCCTTTGACTAGCGGGAGAACAGATACGCAGTATTTT	CASSPLTSGRTDTQYF
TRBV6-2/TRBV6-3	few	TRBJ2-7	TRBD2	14	TGTGCCAGCAGTTATGGGCTAGCGGGAGACGAGCAGTACTTC	CASSYGLAGDEQYF
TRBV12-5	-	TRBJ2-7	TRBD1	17	TGTGCTAGTGGTTCCCCTCGGACAGGGCGCGGAGGGCACGAGCAGTACTTC	CASGSPRTGRGGHEQYF
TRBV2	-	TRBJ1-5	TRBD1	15	TGTGCCAGCGGAGCCGGGACAGGGATTTATCAGCCCCAGCATTTT	CASGAGTGIYQPQHF
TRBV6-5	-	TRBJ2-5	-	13	TGTGCCAGCTCCAGGGTTTTTGGCGAGACCCAGTACTTC	CASSRVFGETQYF
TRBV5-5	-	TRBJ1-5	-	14	TGTGCCAGCAGCTTGGTGGCAGTGAATCAGCCCCAGCATTTT	CASSLVAVNQPQHF
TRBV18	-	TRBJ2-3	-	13	TGTGCCAGCTCCACGTTGGAGGCAGATACGCAGTATTTT	CASSTLEADTQYF
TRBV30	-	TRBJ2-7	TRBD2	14	TGTGCCTGGAGTTCCCTAGCGGGAAAGTACGAGCAGTACTTC	CAWSSLAGKYEQYF
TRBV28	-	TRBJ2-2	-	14	TGTGCCAGCAAACCGGGACAGAACACCGGGGAGCTGTTTTTT	CASKPGQNTGELFF
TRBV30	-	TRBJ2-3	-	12	TGTGCCTGGACTCCCGCGTCAGATACGCAGTATTTT	CAWTPASDTQYF